This T cell receptor beta chain was recorded in a study of blood T cell repertoires in COVID-19. Background on the study: Donors in the United States, Italy and Spain gave samples during acute or convalescent COVID-19. PBMCs, B-cell-depleted T cells, or T cells provided the cDNA or gDNA that made up the material.

Source study methods: Reference gene primer amplification in the assay estimated nucleated cell counts. Produced via immunoSEQ multiplex PCR; TCRdb's table is partial and in-frame only. V and J calls plus clone size are reproduced from that table; the DNA served to infer D and trimming. Found here are around 95,000 clones, 88% of them singletons; the top ten hold roughly 4.6%. Sequencing was carried out using peripheral blood. The sequence was collected from a human donor in a cohort sampled during active COVID-19.

The CDR3 loop reads CASSPRRGANTEAFF. The CDR3 DNA sequence: TGTGCCAGCAGCCCCCGTCGGGGGGCGAACACTGAAGCTTTCTTT. The chain recombines TRBV27 with TRBJ1-1; D may be TRBD1 (6 bases). V was cut by 6 bases and J by 1 base, with 15 bases left in between. The CDR3 extends over 15 amino acids. Germline assignment: CDR1 MNHEY and CDR2 SMNVEV (reference sequence).